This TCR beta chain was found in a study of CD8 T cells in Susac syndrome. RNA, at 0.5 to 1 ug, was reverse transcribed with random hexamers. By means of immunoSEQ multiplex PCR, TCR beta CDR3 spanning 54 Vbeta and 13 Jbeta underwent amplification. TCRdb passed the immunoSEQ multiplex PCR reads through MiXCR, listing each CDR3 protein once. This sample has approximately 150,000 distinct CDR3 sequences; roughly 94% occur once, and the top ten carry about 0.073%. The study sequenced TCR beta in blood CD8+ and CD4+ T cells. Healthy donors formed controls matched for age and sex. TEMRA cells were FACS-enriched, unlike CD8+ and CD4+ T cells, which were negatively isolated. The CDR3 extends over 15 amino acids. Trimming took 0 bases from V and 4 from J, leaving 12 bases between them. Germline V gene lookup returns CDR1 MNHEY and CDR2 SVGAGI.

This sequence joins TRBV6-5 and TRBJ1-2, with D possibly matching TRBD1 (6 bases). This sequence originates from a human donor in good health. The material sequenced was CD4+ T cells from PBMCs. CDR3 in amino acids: CASSYSEAGAYGYTF. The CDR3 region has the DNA TGTGCCAGCAGTTACTCGGAGGCAGGGGCCTATGGCTACACCTTC.